Below, 16 T cell receptor beta chains from the same sample are listed, as sequenced in a study of blood T cells in healthy people across ages. A second PCR, run for about 7 to 11 cycles, used a sample-barcoded 5' primer plus a J-beta primer mix. TCRdb reprocessed the 5' RACE reads via MiXCR and lists one record per CDR3 protein. The sample holds 750,000 to 950,000 distinct CDR3 sequences, about 53% seen once. Sequenced: blood. Source of these receptors: a man of 80 years or more in good health.

The chain is built from TRBV4-2 and TRBJ2-1; D could derive from TRBD1 or TRBD2 (5 bases each). The CDR3 has 17 amino acids. Trimming removed 0 bases at V and 4 bases at J, with 16 bases between. Germline CDR1 reads LGHNA; CDR2 reads YNFKEQ. The CDR3 DNA sequence: TGTGCCAGCAGCCAAGATAGGGGCGGGCCACCTTACAATGAGCAGTTCTTC. Its protein product is CASSQDRGGPPYNEQFF.

The chain joins TRBV5-1 to TRBJ1-4; D is uncertain. Trimming took off 4 bases at V and 6 bases at J, with 16 bases between the two ends. CDR1 and CDR2 from the germline V gene are SGHRS and YFSETQ. The CDR3 is 15 amino acids. The CDR3 sequence: CASSPTEGADEKLFF. The CDR3 nucleotides are TGCGCCAGCAGCCCCACCGAGGGAGCCGATGAAAAACTGTTTTTT.

This chain connects TRBV14 to TRBJ2-3, with 9 bases identical to TRBD2. V lost 0 bases and J lost 14; bases outside the gene matches: 15. This CDR3 spans 16 amino acids. Germline CDR1 and CDR2: SGHDN and FVKESK. The CDR3 is CASSQDGSGRLRYAYF. Here the CDR3 DNA reads TGTGCCAGCAGCCAAGATGGGAGCGGGAGGCTCAGATACGCGTATTTT.

This chain links TRBV20-1 with TRBJ2-5, with TRBD2 matching over 15 bases. Germline V gives CDR1 DFQATT, CDR2 SNEGSKA (reference sequence). The CDR3 is 15 residues long. With 6 bases clipped from V and 5 bases from J, the junction kept 7 bases outside the gene matches. CDR3 nucleotides: TGCAGTGCCCGCGGACTAGCGGGAGGGAGGGAGACCCAGTACTTC. Its protein is CSARGLAGGRETQYF.

This clonotype was found a few times. The CDR3 sequence is CASSARGYEQYF. CDR3 DNA sequence: TGTGCCAGCAGCGCCCGGGGCTACGAGCAGTACTTC. The V call is TRBV9, the J call TRBJ2-7; possibly TRBD2 for D (5 bases). The CDR3 consists of 12 residues. V was shortened by 3 bases and J by 3 bases, with 7 bases between the two germline ends. Per the germline V gene, CDR1 is SGDLS and CDR2 is YYNGEE. The full variable domain, its missing parts supplied by reference TRBV9 and TRBJ2-7, is DSGVTQTPKHLITATGQRVTLRCSPRSGDLSVYWYQQSLDQGLQFLIQYYNGEERAKGNILERFSAQQFPDLHSELNLSSLELGDSALYFCASSARGYEQYFGPGTRLTVT.

The chain combines TRBV4-2 with TRBJ2-4; no reliable D call. Germline V lookup: CDR1 LGHNA, CDR2 YNFKEQ. The CDR3 spans 15 residues. V was trimmed by 4 bases and J by 13 bases, leaving 23 bases between them. CDR3 region: CASSPTTVDTYKQYF. The CDR3 region has the DNA TGTGCCAGCAGCCCCACGACCGTCGATACCTACAAGCAGTACTTC.

This clonotype occurred a few times. This chain links TRBV7-9 with TRBJ1-2; maybe TRBD1 (5 bases). This CDR3 has 13 amino acids. The germline CDR1 and CDR2 sequences are SEHNR and FQNEAQ (reference sequence). Trimming took off 7 bases at V and 4 bases at J, with 13 bases between the two ends. CDR3 residues: CASTQGSPYGYTF. CDR3 in DNA: TGTGCCAGCACCCAGGGTTCACCCTATGGCTACACCTTC.

V usage is TRBV5-1 and J usage is TRBJ1-2; D is perhaps TRBD1 (5 bases). With 4 bases removed from V and 3 bases from J, the gap between germline ends came to 10 bases. CDR3 size: 13 residues. Germline CDR1 and CDR2: SGHRS and YFSETQ. The CDR3 DNA sequence: TGCGCCAGCAGCCTGCAGACAGACTATGGCTACACCTTC. Protein product: CASSLQTDYGYTF.

The rearrangement links TRBV6-6 to TRBJ2-4; D unresolved. The CDR3 has 13 amino acids. Trimming cost V 1 base and J 14 bases, with 15 bases left between them. Per the germline V gene, CDR1 is MNHNY and CDR2 is SVGAGI (reference sequence). CDR3 sequence (DNA): TGTGCCAGCAGTTACTTACTTACAACGGTTGAGTACTTC. Its translation: CASSYLLTTVEYF.

This clonotype was detected a few times. The J gene is TRBJ2-3, the V gene TRBV20-1; TRBD2 aligns across 9 bases. The V gene end was trimmed by 0 bases and the J gene end by 3 bases; junction bases not matched to a gene: 10. Germline loops: CDR1 DFQATT, CDR2 SNEGSKA (reference sequence). The CDR3 covers 17 residues. The CDR3 spells CSARDPQTSGRTDTQYF. DNA for the CDR3: TGCAGTGCTAGAGATCCCCAGACTAGCGGACGAACAGATACGCAGTATTTT.

The gene calls are TRBV6-5 and TRBJ2-1, with 14 bases fitting TRBD2. This CDR3 has 18 amino acids. V was clipped by 2 bases and J by 8 bases; unmatched bases: 11. Germline V CDR1 and CDR2: MNHEY, SVGAGI. The CDR3 nucleotides read TGTGCCAGCAGTTACCCGACTAGCGGGAGGGCCGTTAGACATGAGCAGTTCTTC. Protein product: CASSYPTSGRAVRHEQFF.

A single count supports this clonotype. The chain combines TRBV7-3 with TRBJ1-2, with D possibly matching TRBD1 (6 bases). Trimming removed 5 bases at V and 7 bases at J, with 26 bases between. The CDR3 runs 17 residues. In germline, CDR1 is SGHTA, CDR2 FQGTGA. As DNA, the CDR3 is TGTGCCAGCAGCCCCGCGCTACAGGGAGTCGGGGCAGTTGGCTACACCTTC. Translating gives CASSPALQGVGAVGYTF.

The CDR3 nucleotides are TGTGCCACCAGACTCCTAGACAGAGGCCCATACGAGCAGTACTTC. Translating it yields CATRLLDRGPYEQYF. This chain connects TRBV6-2 or TRBV6-3 to TRBJ2-7, with D possibly TRBD1 on 5 matching bases. The CDR3 is 15 residues long. Germline V CDR1 and CDR2: MNHEY, SVGEGT. V lost 10 bases and J 4 bases, leaving 23 bases between the germline ends.

The DNA of the CDR3 is TGTGCCAGCAGTTTTATCGGCTCTGGGGCCAACGTCCTGACTTTC. It is translated as CASSFIGSGANVLTF. The V and J genes are TRBV28 and TRBJ2-6; D gene unclear. Looked up from germline, CDR1 is MDHEN and CDR2 is SYDVKM. The CDR3 has 15 residues. V was shortened by 3 bases and J by 0 bases, with 6 bases between the two germline ends.

V is TRBV6-1 and J is TRBJ2-1, with 8 bases fitting TRBD2. The CDR3 covers 15 residues. Germline loops: CDR1 MNHNS, CDR2 SASEGT. Trimming took 2 bases from V and 6 from J; bases not matched to a gene: 6. This CDR3 is CASSEFTGGPNEQFF. DNA of the CDR3: TGTGCCAGCAGTGAATTTACGGGAGGGCCCAATGAGCAGTTCTTC.

This clonotype was found once. CDR3 in amino acids: CASSWGDTTYNEQYF. In nucleotides, the CDR3 is TGCGCCAGCAGCTGGGGGGACACCACCTACAATGAGCAGTACTTC. The chain employs TRBV5-1 and TRBJ2-1; tentatively, D is TRBD1 or TRBD2 (6 bases each). The tail of the sequence fits TRBJ2-7 better, so the J call may be wrong. The germline V gene encodes CDR1 SGHRS and CDR2 YFSETQ. The CDR3 consists of 15 residues.